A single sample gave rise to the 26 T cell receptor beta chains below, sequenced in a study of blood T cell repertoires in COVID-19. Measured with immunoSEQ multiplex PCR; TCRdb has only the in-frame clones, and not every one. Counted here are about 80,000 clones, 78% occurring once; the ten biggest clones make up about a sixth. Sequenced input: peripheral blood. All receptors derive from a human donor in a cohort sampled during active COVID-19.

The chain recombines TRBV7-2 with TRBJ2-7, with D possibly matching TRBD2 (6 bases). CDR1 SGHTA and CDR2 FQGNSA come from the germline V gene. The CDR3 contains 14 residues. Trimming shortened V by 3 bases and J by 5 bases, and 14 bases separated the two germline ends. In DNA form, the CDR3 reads TGTGCCAGCAGCTTGGGACTTACAGGCGACGAGCAGTACTTC. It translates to CASSLGLTGDEQYF.

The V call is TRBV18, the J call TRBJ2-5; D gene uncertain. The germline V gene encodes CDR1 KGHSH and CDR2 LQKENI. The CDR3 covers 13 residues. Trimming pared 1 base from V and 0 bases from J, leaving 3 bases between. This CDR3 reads CASSPLNQETQYF. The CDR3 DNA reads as TGTGCCAGCTCACCACTTAACCAAGAGACCCAGTACTTC.

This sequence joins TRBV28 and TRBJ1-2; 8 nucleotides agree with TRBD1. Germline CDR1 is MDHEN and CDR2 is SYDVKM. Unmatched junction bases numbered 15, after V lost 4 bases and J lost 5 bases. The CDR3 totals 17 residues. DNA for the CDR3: TGTGCCAGCAGTTCTCAGGGGGCGGCCGACCAAAGGTATGGCTACACCTTC. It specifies CASSSQGAADQRYGYTF.

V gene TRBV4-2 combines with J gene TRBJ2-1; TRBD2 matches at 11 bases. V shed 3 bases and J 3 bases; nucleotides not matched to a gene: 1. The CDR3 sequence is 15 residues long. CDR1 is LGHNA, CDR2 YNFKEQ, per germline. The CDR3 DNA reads TGTGCCAGCAGCCAGACTAGCGGGGACTACAATGAGCAGTTCTTC. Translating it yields CASSQTSGDYNEQFF.

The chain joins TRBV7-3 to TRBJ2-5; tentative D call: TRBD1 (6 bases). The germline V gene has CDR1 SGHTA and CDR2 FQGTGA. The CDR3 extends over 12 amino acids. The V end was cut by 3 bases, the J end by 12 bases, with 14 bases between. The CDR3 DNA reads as TGTGCCAGCAGCTTTCGACAGGCTTTTAAGTACTTC. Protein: CASSFRQAFKYF. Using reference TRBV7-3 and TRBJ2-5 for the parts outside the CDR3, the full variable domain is GAGVSQTPSNKVTEKGKYVELRCDPISGHTALYWYRQSLGQGPEFLIYFQGTGAADDSGLPNDRFFAVRPEGSVSTLKIQRTERGDSAVYLCASSFRQAFKYFGPGTRLLVL.

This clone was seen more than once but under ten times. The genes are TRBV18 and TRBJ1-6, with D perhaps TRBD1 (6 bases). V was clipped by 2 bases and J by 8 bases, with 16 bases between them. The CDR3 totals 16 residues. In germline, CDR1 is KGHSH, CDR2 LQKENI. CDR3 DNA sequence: TGTGCCAGCTCACCAACAAGTGGCGGGGGCGATTCACCCCTCCACTTT. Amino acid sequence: CASSPTSGGGDSPLHF.

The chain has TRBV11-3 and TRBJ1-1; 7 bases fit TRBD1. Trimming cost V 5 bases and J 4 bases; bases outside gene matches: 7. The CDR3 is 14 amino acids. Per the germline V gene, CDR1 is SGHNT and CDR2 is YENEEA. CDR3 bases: TGTGCCAGCAGCCCACGGGACAGTTCCACTGAAGCTTTCTTT. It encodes CASSPRDSSTEAFF.

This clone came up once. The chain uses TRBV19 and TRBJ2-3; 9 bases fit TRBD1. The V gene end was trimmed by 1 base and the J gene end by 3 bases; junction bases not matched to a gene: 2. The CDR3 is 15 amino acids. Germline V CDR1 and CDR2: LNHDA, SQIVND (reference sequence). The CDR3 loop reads CASSIVGTGTDTQYF. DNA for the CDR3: TGTGCCAGTAGTATAGTTGGGACAGGGACAGATACGCAGTATTTT.

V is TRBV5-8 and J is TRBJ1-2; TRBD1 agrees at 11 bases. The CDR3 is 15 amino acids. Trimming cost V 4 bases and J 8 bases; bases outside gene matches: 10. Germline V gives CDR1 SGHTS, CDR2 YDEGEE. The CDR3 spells CASSPRTGGWAGYTF. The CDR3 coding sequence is TGTGCCAGCAGCCCCAGGACAGGGGGCTGGGCAGGCTACACCTTC.

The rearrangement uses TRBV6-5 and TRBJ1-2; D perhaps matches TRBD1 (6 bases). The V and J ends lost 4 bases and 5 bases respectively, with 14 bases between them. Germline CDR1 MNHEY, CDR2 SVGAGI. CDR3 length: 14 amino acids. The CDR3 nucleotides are TGTGCCAGCAGTTTGGACAGCGTTCTTTATGGCTACACCTTC. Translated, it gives CASSLDSVLYGYTF.

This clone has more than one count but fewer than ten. The CDR3 loop is CASSYRRLAVNEQFF. CDR3 bases: TGTGCCAGCAGTTACAGGCGGCTAGCGGTCAATGAGCAGTTCTTC. The chain carries TRBV6-5 and TRBJ2-1; TRBD2 agrees at 7 bases. CDR1 and CDR2 (germline): MNHEY, SVGAGI. The CDR3 extends over 15 amino acids. V lost 2 bases and J lost 6; bases outside the gene matches: 7.

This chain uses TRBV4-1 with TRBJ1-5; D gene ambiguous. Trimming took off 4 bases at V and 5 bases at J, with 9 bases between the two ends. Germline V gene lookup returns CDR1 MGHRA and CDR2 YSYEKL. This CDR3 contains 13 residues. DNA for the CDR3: TGCGCCAGCAGCCCGGTCCTAGATCAGCCCCAGCATTTT. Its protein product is CASSPVLDQPQHF.

In DNA, the CDR3 is TGTGCCACCAGTGACCCCGAGGACTCTGGAAACACCATATATTTT. It encodes CATSDPEDSGNTIYF. V and J are TRBV24-1 and TRBJ1-3; D remains unclear. The ends were cut back, 4 bases at V and 0 bases at J, with 9 bases in the middle. The V gene's germline CDR1 is KGHDR and CDR2 SFDVKD. The CDR3 has 15 amino acids.

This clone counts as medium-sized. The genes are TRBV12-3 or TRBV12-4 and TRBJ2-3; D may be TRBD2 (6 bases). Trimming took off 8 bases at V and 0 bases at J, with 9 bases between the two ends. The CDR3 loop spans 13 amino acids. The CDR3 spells CASSGESTDTQYF. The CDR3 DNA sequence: TGTGCCAGCTCGGGGGAGAGCACAGATACGCAGTATTTT.

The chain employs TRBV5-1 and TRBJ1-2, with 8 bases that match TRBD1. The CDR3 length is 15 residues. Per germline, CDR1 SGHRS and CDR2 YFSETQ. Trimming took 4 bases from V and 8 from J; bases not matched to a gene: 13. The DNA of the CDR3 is TGCGCCAGCAGCAACGGGACAGGCTACCTTGGGGGCTACACCTTC. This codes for CASSNGTGYLGGYTF.

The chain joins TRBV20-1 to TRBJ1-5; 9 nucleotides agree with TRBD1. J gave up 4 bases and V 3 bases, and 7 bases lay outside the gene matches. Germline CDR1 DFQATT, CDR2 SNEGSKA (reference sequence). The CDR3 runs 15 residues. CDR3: CSASLGDRANQPQHF. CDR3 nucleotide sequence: TGCAGTGCTAGTTTGGGGGACAGGGCAAATCAGCCCCAGCATTTT.

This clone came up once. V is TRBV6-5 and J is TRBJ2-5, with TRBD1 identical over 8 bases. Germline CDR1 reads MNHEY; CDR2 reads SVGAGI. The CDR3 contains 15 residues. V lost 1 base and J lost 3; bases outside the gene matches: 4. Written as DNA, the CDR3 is TGTGCCAGCAGTTACTTCATGGACAGGGAAGAGACCCAGTACTTC. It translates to CASSYFMDREETQYF.

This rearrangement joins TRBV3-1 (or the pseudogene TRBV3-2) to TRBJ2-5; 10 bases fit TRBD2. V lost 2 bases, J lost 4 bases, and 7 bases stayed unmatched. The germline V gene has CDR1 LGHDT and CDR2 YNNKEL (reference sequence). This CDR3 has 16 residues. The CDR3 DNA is TGTGCCAGCAGCCAACGGTCTAGCGGGAGCGGAGAGACCCAGTACTTC. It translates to CASSQRSSGSGETQYF.

CDR3 sequence reads: CASRPDTSPDTQYF. The DNA for the CDR3 is TGTGCCAGCAGACCAGACACCAGCCCCGATACGCAGTATTTT. The V and J genes are TRBV7-9 and TRBJ2-3, with D unresolved. The germline CDR1 and CDR2 sequences are SEHNR and FQNEAQ (reference sequence). V dropped 6 bases and J dropped 6 bases, with 16 bases sitting between them. The CDR3 extends over 14 amino acids.

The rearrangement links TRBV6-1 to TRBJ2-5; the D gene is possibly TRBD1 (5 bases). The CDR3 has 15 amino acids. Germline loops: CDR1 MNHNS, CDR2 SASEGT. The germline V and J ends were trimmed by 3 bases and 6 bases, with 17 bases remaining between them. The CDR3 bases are TGTGCCAGCAGTGACAGGGAAGGAAAAAGAAAGACCCAGTACTTC. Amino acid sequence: CASSDREGKRKTQYF.

DNA of the CDR3: TGTGCCAGCAGCCCTAGTGATAACGAGCAGTTCTTC. The encoded protein is CASSPSDNEQFF. V is TRBV5-4 and J is TRBJ2-1; D ambiguous. CDR3 length: 12 residues. Trimming removed 4 bases at V and 10 bases at J, with 12 bases between. Germline V gene sequence: CDR1 SGHNT, CDR2 YYREEE (reference sequence).

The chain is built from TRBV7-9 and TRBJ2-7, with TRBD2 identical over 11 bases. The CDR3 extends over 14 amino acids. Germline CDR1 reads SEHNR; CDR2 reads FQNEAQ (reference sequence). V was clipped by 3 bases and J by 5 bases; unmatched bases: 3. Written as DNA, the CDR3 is TGTGCCAGCAGCTTTAGCGGGAGGGAACACGAGCAGTACGTC. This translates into CASSFSGREHEQYV.

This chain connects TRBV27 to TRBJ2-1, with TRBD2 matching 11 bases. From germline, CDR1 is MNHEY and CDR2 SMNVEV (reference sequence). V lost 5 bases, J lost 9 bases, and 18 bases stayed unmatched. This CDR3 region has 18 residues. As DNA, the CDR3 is TGTGCCAGCAGTCTCACACGACGACTAGCGGGAATTCTAGGTGAGCAGTTCTTC. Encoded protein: CASSLTRRLAGILGEQFF.

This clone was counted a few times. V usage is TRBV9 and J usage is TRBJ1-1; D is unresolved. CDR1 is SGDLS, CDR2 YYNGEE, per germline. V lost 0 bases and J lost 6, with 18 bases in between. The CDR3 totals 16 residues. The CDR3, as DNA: TGTGCCAGCAGCGTAGGGTCGGTGGAAGGAGGCGCTGAAGCTTTCTTT. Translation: CASSVGSVEGGAEAFF.

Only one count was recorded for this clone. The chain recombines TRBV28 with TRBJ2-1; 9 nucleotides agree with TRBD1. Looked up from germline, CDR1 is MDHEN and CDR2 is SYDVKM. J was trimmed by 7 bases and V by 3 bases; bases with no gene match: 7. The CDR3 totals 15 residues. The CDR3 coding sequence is TGTGCCAGCAGTTTCTCGGGGACAGGGAGGAATGAGCAGTTCTTC. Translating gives CASSFSGTGRNEQFF.

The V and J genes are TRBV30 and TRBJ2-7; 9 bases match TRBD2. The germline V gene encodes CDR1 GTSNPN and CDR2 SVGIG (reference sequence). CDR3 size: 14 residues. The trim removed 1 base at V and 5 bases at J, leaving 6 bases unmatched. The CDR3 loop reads CAWSGGGGADEQYF. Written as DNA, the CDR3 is TGTGCCTGGAGTGGGGGCGGGGGGGCAGACGAGCAGTACTTC.